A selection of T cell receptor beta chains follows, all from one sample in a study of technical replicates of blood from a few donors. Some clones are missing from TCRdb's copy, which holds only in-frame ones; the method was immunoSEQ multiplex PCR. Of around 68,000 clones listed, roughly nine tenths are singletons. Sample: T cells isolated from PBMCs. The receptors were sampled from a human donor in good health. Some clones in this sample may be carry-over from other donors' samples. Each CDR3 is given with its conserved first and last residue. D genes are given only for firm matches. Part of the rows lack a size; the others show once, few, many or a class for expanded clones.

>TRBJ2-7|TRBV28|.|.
CASNREGYEQYF
TGTGCCAGCAACAGGGAGGGCTACGAGCAGTACTTC
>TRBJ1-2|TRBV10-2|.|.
CASSDRFQGSNYGYTF
TGCGCCAGCAGTGATCGGTTTCAGGGCAGTAACTATGGCTACACCTTC
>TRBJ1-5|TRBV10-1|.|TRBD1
CASSRDRGMGPQHF
TGCGCCAGCTCCCGGGACAGGGGGATGGGGCCCCAGCATTTT
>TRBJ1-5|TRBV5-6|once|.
CASSLGTWSNQPQHF
TGTGCCAGCAGCTTGGGGACTTGGAGCAATCAGCCCCAGCATTTT
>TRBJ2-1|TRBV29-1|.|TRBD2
CSVAPETSGNGVGEQFF
TGCAGCGTTGCTCCCGAGACTAGCGGAAACGGGGTGGGGGAGCAGTTCTTC
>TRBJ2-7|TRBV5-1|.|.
CASSRTGSPSFYEQYF
TGCGCCAGCAGCCGAACCGGGTCCCCTTCCTTCTACGAGCAGTACTTC
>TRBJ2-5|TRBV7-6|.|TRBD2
CASSLNVFESGGLQETQYF
TGTGCCAGCAGCTTAAACGTCTTCGAAAGCGGGGGGTTACAAGAAACCCAGTACTTC
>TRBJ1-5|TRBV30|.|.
CAWLTTGSQPQHF
TGTGCCTGGCTGACAACAGGGAGCCAGCCCCAGCATTTT
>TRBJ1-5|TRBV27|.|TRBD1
CASSLSPRGPDQPQHF
TGTGCCAGCAGTTTAAGCCCCAGGGGGCCCGATCAGCCCCAGCATTTT
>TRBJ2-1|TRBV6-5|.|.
CASTPGVAYNEQFF
TGTGCCAGCACCCCGGGGGTAGCGTACAATGAGCAGTTCTTC
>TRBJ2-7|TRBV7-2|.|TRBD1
CASSKDRVSYEQYF
TGTGCCAGCAGCAAGGACAGGGTCTCCTACGAGCAGTACTTC
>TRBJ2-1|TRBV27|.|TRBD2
CASSSGLAPHGEQFF
TGTGCCAGCAGTTCCGGACTAGCGCCCCACGGTGAGCAGTTCTTC
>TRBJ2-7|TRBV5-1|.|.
CASSSGPGHGEQYF
TGCGCCAGCAGCTCAGGCCCGGGACACGGGGAGCAGTACTTC
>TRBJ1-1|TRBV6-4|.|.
CASSDRASRGRAFF
TGTGCCAGCAGTGACAGGGCCTCCAGGGGCCGAGCTTTCTTT
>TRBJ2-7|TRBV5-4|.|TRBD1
CASSPGTGGNEQYF
TGTGCCAGCAGCCCCGGTACAGGGGGAAACGAGCAGTACTTC
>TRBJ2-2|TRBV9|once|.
CASNGGAGELFF
TGTGCCAGCAACGGCGGGGCCGGGGAGCTGTTTTTT
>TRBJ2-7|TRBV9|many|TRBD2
CASSPLSTGTSTFEQYF
TGTGCCAGCAGCCCACTCAGCACCGGGACTAGCACCTTCGAGCAGTACTTC
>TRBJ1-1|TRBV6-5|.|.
CASSYGGRTEAFF
TGTGCCAGCAGTTACGGAGGGAGGACTGAAGCTTTCTTT
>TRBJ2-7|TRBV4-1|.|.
CASSEAQRTYEQYF
TGCGCCAGCAGCGAGGCCCAGAGAACCTACGAGCAGTACTTC
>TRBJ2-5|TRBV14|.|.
CASSHPRGERETQYF
TGTGCCAGCAGCCACCCCAGGGGGGAACGAGAGACCCAGTACTTC
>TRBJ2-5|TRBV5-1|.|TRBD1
CASSLETGIGETQYF
TGCGCCAGCAGCTTGGAGACAGGGATCGGGGAGACCCAGTACTTC
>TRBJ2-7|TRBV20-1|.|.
CSARESYEQYF
TGCAGTGCCAGAGAGTCTTACGAGCAGTACTTC
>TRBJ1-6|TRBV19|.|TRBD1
CASSIRQGGPLHF
TGTGCCAGTAGTATACGACAGGGAGGACCCCTCCACTTT
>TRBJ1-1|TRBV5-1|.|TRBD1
CASSQQGGNTEAFF
TGCGCCAGCAGCCAGCAGGGGGGGAACACTGAAGCTTTCTTT
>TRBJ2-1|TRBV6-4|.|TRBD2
CASSDSSGKNEQFF
TGTGCCAGCAGTGACTCGAGCGGGAAAAATGAGCAGTTCTTC
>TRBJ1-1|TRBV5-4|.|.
CASSLAFRDTEAFF
TGTGCCAGCAGCTTGGCCTTCAGGGACACTGAAGCTTTCTTT
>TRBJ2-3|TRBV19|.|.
CASSSLPDTQYF
TGTGCCAGTAGTTCCCTACCGGATACGCAGTATTTT
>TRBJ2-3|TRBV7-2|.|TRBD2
CASKGTSEGTQYF
TGTGCCAGCAAGGGGACTAGCGAGGGGACGCAGTATTTT
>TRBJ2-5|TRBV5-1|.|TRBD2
CASSFRLAGKQETQYF
TGCGCCAGCAGCTTTAGACTAGCGGGGAAACAAGAGACCCAGTACTTC
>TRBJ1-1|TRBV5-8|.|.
CASSLDRNTEAFF
TGTGCCAGCAGCTTGGACAGGAACACTGAAGCTTTCTTT
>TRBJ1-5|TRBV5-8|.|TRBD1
CASSWRTGVNQPQHF
TGTGCCAGCAGCTGGAGGACAGGGGTCAATCAGCCCCAGCATTTT
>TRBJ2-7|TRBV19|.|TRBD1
CASSTPTGGERREYF
TGTGCCAGTAGTACCCCGACAGGGGGCGAACGCAGGGAGTACTTC
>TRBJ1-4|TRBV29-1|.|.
CSVGRTNEKLFF
TGCAGCGTCGGGAGGACTAATGAAAAACTGTTTTTT
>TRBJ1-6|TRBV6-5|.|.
CASSFRTHSPLHF
TGTGCCAGCAGTTTCCGCACACATTCACCCCTCCACTTT
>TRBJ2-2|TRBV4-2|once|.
CASSQELRLQNTGELFF
TGTGCCAGCAGCCAAGAACTCAGGCTACAGAACACCGGGGAGCTGTTTTTT
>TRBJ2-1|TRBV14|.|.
CASSLAGTRYNEQFF
TGTGCCAGCAGCCTAGCCGGGACACGCTACAATGAGCAGTTCTTC
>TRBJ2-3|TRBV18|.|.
CASSPPPPRMTSSTDTQYF
TGTGCCAGCTCACCACCTCCCCCTAGAATGACGTCTAGCACAGATACGCAGTATTTT
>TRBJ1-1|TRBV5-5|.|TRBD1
CASRIGGGKGTEAFF
TGTGCCAGCAGAATTGGAGGGGGCAAAGGCACTGAAGCTTTCTTT
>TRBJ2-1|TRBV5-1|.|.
CASSLEPGTSYNEQFF
TGCGCCAGCAGCTTGGAGCCCGGGACATCCTACAATGAGCAGTTCTTC
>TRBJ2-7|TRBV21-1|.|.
CASSKRSGWEFPSDEQYF
TGTGCCAGCAGCAAACGGTCGGGGTGGGAATTTCCTTCGGACGAGCAGTACTTC
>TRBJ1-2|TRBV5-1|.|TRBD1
CASSPGTGAYGYTF
TGCGCCAGCAGCCCAGGGACAGGGGCCTATGGCTACACCTTC
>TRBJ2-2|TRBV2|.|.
CASSPLAAGELFF
TGTGCCAGCAGTCCACTCGCCGCCGGGGAGCTGTTTTTT
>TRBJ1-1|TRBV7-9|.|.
CASSARGTEAFF
TGTGCCAGCAGTGCACGGGGCACTGAAGCTTTCTTT
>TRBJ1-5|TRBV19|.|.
CASSSILQGGYQPQHF
TGTGCCAGTAGCAGTATACTACAGGGTGGTTATCAGCCCCAGCATTTT
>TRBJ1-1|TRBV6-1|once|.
CASMGRERNTEAFF
TGTGCCAGCATGGGCAGGGAAAGGAACACTGAAGCTTTCTTT
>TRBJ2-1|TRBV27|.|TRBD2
CASSLAGGGPYNEQFF
TGTGCCAGCAGTTTAGCGGGGGGAGGGCCCTACAATGAGCAGTTCTTC